The 28 T cell receptor beta chains given below trace back to one sample, sequenced in a study of cytomegalovirus exposure and HLA in healthy donors. The primer mix had 60 Vbeta and 13 Jbeta primers. Measured with immunoSEQ multiplex PCR; TCRdb has only the in-frame clones, and not every one. Counted here are approximately 150,000 clones, under 90% occurring once; the ten biggest clones make up 2% to 2.5%. Sequencing input: PBMCs. These receptors were obtained from a boy under 10 years old in good health and CMV-seronegative.

This clone was detected once. The V call is TRBV29-1, the J call TRBJ1-1, with D perhaps TRBD1 (5 bases). The CDR3 sequence is 14 residues long. Germline CDR1 and CDR2: SQVTM and ANQGSEA. Trimming took 3 bases from V and 5 from J, leaving 16 bases between them. DNA for the CDR3: TGCAGCGTTGAGATGACGGTTCGGGGGACTGAAGCTTTCTTT. Amino acids: CSVEMTVRGTEAFF.

This clone has more than one count but fewer than ten. V and J are TRBV27 and TRBJ1-1; D is perhaps TRBD1 (6 bases). V was shortened by 5 bases and J by 6 bases, with 16 bases between the two germline ends. The CDR3 contains 14 residues. Germline assignment: CDR1 MNHEY and CDR2 SMNVEV (reference sequence). The CDR3 bases are TGTGCCAGCAGTATCTATACAGGGAGCCCTGAAGCTTTCTTT. Translation gives CASSIYTGSPEAFF.

The J gene is TRBJ2-1, the V gene TRBV12-5; tentatively, D is TRBD2 (5 bases). The germline CDR1 and CDR2 sequences are LGHNT and FRNRAP. V was shortened by 6 bases and J by 0 bases, with 21 bases between the two germline ends. This CDR3 has 18 amino acids. The CDR3 sequence is CASGLTVDYASSYNEQFF. CDR3 coding DNA: TGTGCTAGTGGACTAACCGTCGACTACGCGAGCTCCTACAATGAGCAGTTCTTC. Looking up the rest from reference TRBV12-5 and TRBJ2-1 gives the full variable domain: DARVTQTPRHKVTEMGQEVTMRCQPILGHNTVFWYRQTMMQGLELLAYFRNRAPLDDSGMPKDRFSAEMPDATLATLKIQPSEPRDSAVYFCASGLTVDYASSYNEQFFGPGTRLTVL.

This clone was detected a few times. The chain carries TRBV6-4 and TRBJ2-5, with TRBD1 matching 12 bases. Trimming removed 3 bases from V and 4 bases from J; junction bases left unmatched: 0. Germline V CDR1 and CDR2: MRHNA, SNTAGT. This CDR3 contains 14 residues. CDR3 region: CASSEGQGAETQYF. CDR3 coding DNA: TGTGCCAGCAGTGAGGGACAGGGGGCAGAGACCCAGTACTTC.

This chain links TRBV9 with TRBJ2-1; D is perhaps TRBD2 (5 bases). The V gene's germline CDR1 is SGDLS and CDR2 YYNGEE. The germline V and J ends were trimmed by 4 bases and 8 bases, with 28 bases remaining between them. The CDR3 spans 18 residues. The CDR3 spells CASSHLVENRWGAYEQFF. The CDR3 nucleotides are TGTGCCAGCAGCCATCTTGTCGAGAATCGATGGGGAGCATATGAGCAGTTCTTC.

This clone was found once. V is TRBV5-5 and J is TRBJ1-2, with TRBD1 as a possible D gene (6 bases). The CDR3 runs 16 residues. Trimming removed 3 bases at V and 4 bases at J, with 19 bases between. CDR1 and CDR2 (germline): SGHKS, YYEKEE (reference sequence). CDR3 DNA: TGTGCCAGCAGCTCGGAAGCGGGGGGCGCGCTCTATGGCTACACCTTC. This translates into CASSSEAGGALYGYTF.

This clone was detected a few times. V gene TRBV5-4 combines with J gene TRBJ2-6; D is possibly TRBD1 (6 bases). Between the trimmed V and J ends, which lost 4 bases and 7 bases, there was a span of 12 bases. The CDR3 runs 14 residues. Germline loops: CDR1 SGHNT, CDR2 YYREEE (reference sequence). The CDR3 loop is CASSLQGTANVLTF. Here the CDR3 DNA reads TGTGCCAGCAGCCTACAGGGTACAGCCAACGTCCTGACTTTC.

The J gene is TRBJ2-1, the V gene TRBV9, with 13 bases identical to TRBD2. Germline V gene sequence: CDR1 SGDLS, CDR2 YYNGEE. This CDR3 spans 17 amino acids. J gave up 7 bases and V 4 bases, and 11 bases lay outside the gene matches. CDR3 sequence reads: CASSPIELAGGLNEQFF. The DNA for the CDR3 is TGTGCCAGCAGCCCGATCGAACTAGCGGGAGGGTTGAATGAGCAGTTCTTC.

The V gene is TRBV19, the J gene TRBJ1-1, with a tentative D call TRBD1 (5 bases). This CDR3 contains 15 residues. In germline, CDR1 is LNHDA, CDR2 SQIVND (reference sequence). V lost 5 bases to trimming and J lost 0 bases, with 13 bases between them. The CDR3 nucleotides read TGTGCCAGTAGTCCGACGACAGTTATGAACACTGAAGCTTTCTTT. As protein: CASSPTTVMNTEAFF.

This clone was counted a few times. The gene calls are TRBV19 and TRBJ2-5; D is ambiguous. CDR3 size: 17 residues. Looked up from germline, CDR1 is LNHDA and CDR2 is SQIVND (reference sequence). V was clipped by 2 bases and J by 5 bases, with 21 bases between them. CDR3 nucleotides: TGTGCCAGTAGTATAAGTTCGTGGTCAGCGCGTGCCGAGACCCAGTACTTC. It specifies CASSISSWSARAETQYF.

A note on this clone: Other DNA sequences of this sample code for an identical CDR3. The chain is built from TRBV18 and TRBJ1-1, with TRBD1 as a possible D gene (6 bases). Per the germline V gene, CDR1 is KGHSH and CDR2 is LQKENI. The CDR3 extends over 15 amino acids. The V end was cut by 3 bases, the J end by 0 bases, with 11 bases between. In DNA form, the CDR3 reads TGTGCCAGCTCACCCCCCAGGGGCTTGAACACTGAAGCTTTCTTT. Its protein is CASSPPRGLNTEAFF. The full variable domain, in which reference TRBV18 and TRBJ1-1 provide the parts outside the CDR3, is NAGVMQNPRHLVRRRGQEARLRCSPMKGHSHVYWYRQLPEEGLKFMVYLQKENIIDESGMPKERFSAEFPKEGPSILRIQQVVRGDSAAYFCASSPPRGLNTEAFFGQGTRLTVV.

J is TRBJ2-1 and V is TRBV5-4; D is unresolved. The CDR3 extends over 17 amino acids. CDR1 is SGHNT, CDR2 YYREEE, per germline (reference sequence). Trimming left V 1 base short and J 0 bases short, with 14 bases between. The CDR3 nucleotides are TGTGCCAGCAGCTTGTACCCCTTCCTTAGCTCCTACAATGAGCAGTTCTTC. The encoded protein is CASSLYPFLSSYNEQFF.

This chain links TRBV6-6 with TRBJ1-5; D remains ambiguous. CDR1 and CDR2 from the germline V gene are MNHNY and SVGAGI (reference sequence). Trimming left V 2 bases short and J 4 bases short, with 3 bases between. The CDR3 sequence is 12 residues long. DNA of the CDR3: TGTGCCAGCAGTTACGAGAATCAGCCCCAGCATTTT. It yields the protein CASSYENQPQHF.

The gene calls are TRBV5-1 and TRBJ1-1, with 7 bases identical to TRBD1. In germline, CDR1 is SGHRS, CDR2 YFSETQ. The CDR3 extends over 18 amino acids. After removal of 4 bases from V and 3 bases from J, the junction contained 18 bases not matched to a gene. CDR3 region: CASSPMPAGGKLDTEAFF. As DNA, the CDR3 is TGCGCCAGCAGCCCCATGCCGGCAGGGGGTAAGTTGGACACTGAAGCTTTCTTT.

This rearrangement joins TRBV4-3 to TRBJ2-7; the D is unclear. The CDR3 has 13 residues. Trimming took off 0 bases at V and 5 bases at J, with 8 bases between the two ends. Germline V CDR1 and CDR2: LGHNA, YSLEER. CDR3 protein: CASSQDPENEQYF. The CDR3 coding sequence is TGCGCCAGCAGCCAAGATCCGGAGAACGAGCAGTACTTC.

This clone has a single count. The gene calls are TRBV6-1 and TRBJ2-5; D is unresolved. V was clipped by 6 bases and J by 5 bases, with 13 bases between them. CDR1 is MNHNS, CDR2 SASEGT, per germline. The CDR3 covers 13 residues. The DNA of the CDR3 is TGTGCCAGCAGGAACTACCCAGTGGAGACCCAGTACTTC. Residues: CASRNYPVETQYF.

The chain links TRBV5-4 to TRBJ2-5, with D uncertain. The J call is in doubt because the DNA end fits TRBJ2-7 better. This CDR3 is built from 13 residues. The germline V gene encodes CDR1 SGHNT and CDR2 YYREEE (reference sequence). As DNA, the CDR3 is TGTGCCAGCAGCTTGGGGAGCTCCTACGAGCAGTACTTC. Translating it yields CASSLGSSYEQYF.

V is TRBV5-6 and J is TRBJ2-5, with D unclear. The CDR3 has 12 residues. Deletions cut 1 base from V and 2 bases from J, with 3 bases between. Germline CDR1 is SGHDT and CDR2 is YYEEEE. The CDR3 region has the DNA TGTGCCAGCAGCTTGCCTCAAGAGACCCAGTACTTC. Protein sequence: CASSLPQETQYF.

This chain uses TRBV11-2 with TRBJ2-7; D is unclear. Germline CDR1 and CDR2: SGHAT and FQNNGV. CDR3 length equals 13 residues. The V and J ends lost 3 bases and 4 bases respectively, with 10 bases between them. CDR3 loop: CASSFPTRYEQYF. The CDR3 region has the DNA TGTGCCAGCAGCTTCCCGACAAGATACGAGCAGTACTTC.

The chain uses TRBV27 and TRBJ2-1, with 11 bases lining up with TRBD2. V trimming: 2 bases; J trimming: 8 bases; junction bases outside the gene matches: 5. The CDR3 extends over 15 amino acids. Germline CDR1 and CDR2: MNHEY and SMNVEV (reference sequence). This CDR3 reads CASSLLAGGLYEQFF. DNA for the CDR3: TGTGCCAGCAGTTTACTAGCGGGGGGTCTTTATGAGCAGTTCTTC.

The J gene is TRBJ1-5, the V gene TRBV19; D gene ambiguous. In germline, CDR1 is LNHDA, CDR2 SQIVND (reference sequence). This CDR3 has 15 amino acids. Trimming removed 5 bases at V and 1 base at J, with 12 bases between. CDR3 sequence: CASSPADASNQPQHF. CDR3 nucleotide sequence: TGTGCCAGTAGTCCTGCTGATGCGAGCAATCAGCCCCAGCATTTT.

The V and J genes are TRBV29-1 and TRBJ2-7; maybe TRBD1 (6 bases). The length of the CDR3 is 13 residues. Germline V gene data show CDR1 as SQVTM and CDR2 as ANQGSEA. The DNA of the CDR3 is TGCAGAAAGGTGAGACAGGCCCGCTACGAGCAGTACTTC. Encoded protein: CRKVRQARYEQYF.

The V and J genes are TRBV6-1 and TRBJ2-7; 10 bases agree with TRBD2. The CDR3 covers 17 residues. CDR1 MNHNS and CDR2 SASEGT come from the germline V gene. Trimming cost V 2 bases and J 1 base; bases outside gene matches: 8. CDR3 DNA: TGTGCCAGCAGTGAAATCCTAGCGGGAGTGCGGTCCTACGAGCAGTACTTC. Protein sequence: CASSEILAGVRSYEQYF.

This clone was found a few times. The V gene is TRBV5-4, the J gene TRBJ1-1; TRBD1 agrees at 10 bases. With V trimmed by 5 bases and J by 5 bases, 3 bases remained unmatched. This CDR3 is built from 13 residues. Germline V gives CDR1 SGHNT, CDR2 YYREEE (reference sequence). Written as DNA, the CDR3 is TGTGCCAGCAGGACAGGGGGCAAAACTGAAGCTTTCTTT. Translating gives CASRTGGKTEAFF.

The genes are TRBV18 and TRBJ1-4, with D maybe TRBD1 (5 bases). Trimming removed 0 bases from V and 0 bases from J, with 5 bases in between. The CDR3 covers 15 residues. Germline CDR1 reads KGHSH; CDR2 reads LQKENI. This CDR3 reads CASSPPTATNEKLFF. The CDR3 nucleotides are TGTGCCAGCTCACCACCGACAGCAACTAATGAAAAACTGTTTTTT. The full variable domain, in which reference TRBV18 and TRBJ1-4 provide the parts outside the CDR3, is NAGVMQNPRHLVRRRGQEARLRCSPMKGHSHVYWYRQLPEEGLKFMVYLQKENIIDESGMPKERFSAEFPKEGPSILRIQQVVRGDSAAYFCASSPPTATNEKLFFGSGTQLSVL.

This chain joins TRBV5-4 and TRBJ2-3; possibly TRBD2 for D (6 bases). Per germline, CDR1 SGHNT and CDR2 YYREEE (reference sequence). CDR3 length: 15 amino acids. Trimming stripped 1 base from V and 0 bases from J, with 9 bases between. CDR3 region: CASSLTSLSTDTQYF. DNA of the CDR3: TGTGCCAGCAGCTTGACTAGCCTGAGCACAGATACGCAGTATTTT.

The chain joins TRBV6-5 to TRBJ2-7; D is unresolved. The CDR3 spans 14 residues. Germline V gene sequence: CDR1 MNHEY, CDR2 SVGAGI. Trimming pared 3 bases from V and 0 bases from J, leaving 9 bases between. CDR3 sequence reads: CASSYFTDSYEQYF. The CDR3 DNA reads TGTGCCAGCAGTTATTTCACAGACTCCTACGAGCAGTACTTC.

This clone was recorded only once. The chain employs TRBV2 and TRBJ1-2, with a weak D call TRBD1 (6 bases). CDR1 and CDR2 from the germline V gene are SNHLY and FYNNEI. The CDR3 runs 13 residues. Trimming removed 7 bases at V and 5 bases at J, with 14 bases between. CDR3 sequence reads: CASMRTVGYGYTF. The CDR3 nucleotides read TGTGCCAGCATGAGGACAGTCGGGTATGGCTACACCTTC.